Sequencing of this T cell receptor (beta chain) was carried out in a study of T cells after yellow fever vaccination. A word on this clonotype: Its antigen is undetermined.

Overall study results and limits: Once the booster was given, most primary-vaccination clones reappeared, at approximately 97% for CD4 and approximately 88% for CD8. Across the CD4 and CD8 compartments, a small share of clonotypes was present in both.

It was through 5'RACE template switching that TCR cDNA was made, with a universal primer site and UMIs added. MiXCR, run by TCRdb on the 5' RACE reads, gives a single entry per CDR3 protein. The sample holds approximately 550,000 distinct CDR3 sequences, approximately 21% seen once. Germline V gene data show CDR1 as MNHEY and CDR2 as SVGAGI. V dropped 2 bases and J dropped 7 bases, with 11 bases sitting between them. This CDR3 region has 14 residues. The receptor was isolated from a man younger than 40 who received the YFV17D yellow fever vaccine. The chain has TRBV6-5 and TRBJ2-2; no clear D. Sequenced material: PBMCs, taken 15 days after the yellow fever booster vaccination. The CDR3 protein is CASSYHQVIGELFF. CDR3 sequence (DNA): TGTGCCAGCAGTTACCATCAGGTTATCGGGGAGCTGTTTTTT.